This is a list of T cell receptor beta chains from one sample in a study of cytotoxic CD8 clonotypes in ibrutinib-treated CLL. The method was immunoSEQ multiplex PCR; TCRdb's version includes in-frame clones alone and lacks a portion of them. The data show 23,000 or so clones, just under 70% seen once. Material: PBMCs, obtained after 24 months of ibrutinib treatment. The receptor source for this set is a human donor with chronic lymphocytic leukemia. Both conserved end residues are part of each CDR3. A D gene is named only where the DNA matches it firmly. Some rows mark clone size as missing; the rest say once, few, many or name a class of expanded clone.

j_gene: TRBJ2-5; v_gene: TRBV9; abundance: once; d_gene: TRBD2; CDR3aa: CASSVGIGRETQYF; CDR3nt: TGTGCCAGCAGCGTAGGTATCGGGAGGGAGACCCAGTACTTC
j_gene: TRBJ2-7; v_gene: TRBV5-4; abundance: .; d_gene: .; CDR3aa: CASSLDRGADEQYF; CDR3nt: TGTGCCAGCAGCTTGGATCGGGGGGCGGACGAGCAGTACTTC
j_gene: TRBJ1-1; v_gene: TRBV18; abundance: once; d_gene: TRBD1; CDR3aa: CASSPGTENTEAFF; CDR3nt: TGTGCCAGCTCACCAGGGACAGAGAACACTGAAGCTTTCTTT
j_gene: TRBJ1-5; v_gene: TRBV7-9; abundance: .; d_gene: .; CDR3aa: CASSLTPQGTGNQPQHF; CDR3nt: TGTGCCAGCAGCTTAACCCCGCAGGGAACGGGCAATCAGCCCCAGCATTTT
j_gene: TRBJ2-5; v_gene: TRBV19; abundance: .; d_gene: .; CDR3aa: CASSPRRGGQETQYF; CDR3nt: TGTGCCAGTAGTCCGCGGAGGGGCGGTCAAGAGACCCAGTACTTC
j_gene: TRBJ2-7; v_gene: TRBV19; abundance: .; d_gene: .; CDR3aa: CASSIRGGEQYF; CDR3nt: TGTGCCAGTAGTATACGTGGGGGGGAGCAGTACTTC
j_gene: TRBJ2-2; v_gene: TRBV19; abundance: once; d_gene: .; CDR3aa: CASSSWHENTGELFF; CDR3nt: TGTGCCAGTAGTTCATGGCACGAGAACACCGGGGAGCTGTTTTTT
j_gene: TRBJ1-1; v_gene: TRBV5-4; abundance: .; d_gene: TRBD1; CDR3aa: CASSQWTGGTEAFF; CDR3nt: TGTGCCAGCAGCCAATGGACAGGGGGTACTGAAGCTTTCTTT
j_gene: TRBJ2-1; v_gene: TRBV7-6; abundance: .; d_gene: .; CDR3aa: CASSFTGSGEQFF; CDR3nt: TGTGCCAGCAGCTTCACAGGGAGTGGTGAGCAGTTCTTC
j_gene: TRBJ1-5; v_gene: TRBV4-1; abundance: .; d_gene: TRBD1; CDR3aa: CASSPDRADQPQHF; CDR3nt: TGCGCCAGCAGCCCCGACAGGGCCGATCAGCCCCAGCATTTT
j_gene: TRBJ2-7; v_gene: TRBV7-6; abundance: .; d_gene: .; CDR3aa: CASSTGRGASYEQYF; CDR3nt: TGTGCCAGCAGCACAGGCCGGGGGGCCTCCTACGAGCAGTACTTC
j_gene: TRBJ2-1; v_gene: TRBV10-2; abundance: .; d_gene: TRBD1; CDR3aa: CASTRQGGNNEQFF; CDR3nt: TGCGCCAGCACCCGACAGGGTGGGAACAATGAGCAGTTCTTC
j_gene: TRBJ1-1; v_gene: TRBV2; abundance: .; d_gene: .; CDR3aa: CASSQQGRAFF; CDR3nt: TGTGCCAGCAGTCAACAGGGTCGAGCTTTCTTT
j_gene: TRBJ2-7; v_gene: TRBV7-2; abundance: once; d_gene: .; CDR3aa: CASSLVPGLDEQYF; CDR3nt: TGTGCCAGCAGCTTAGTACCGGGACTGGACGAGCAGTACTTC
j_gene: TRBJ1-1; v_gene: TRBV10-3; abundance: medium-sized; d_gene: .; CDR3aa: CAISDLERLNTEAFF; CDR3nt: TGTGCCATCAGTGATTTGGAACGACTGAACACTGAAGCTTTCTTT